The clone carrying this T cell receptor (beta chain) appeared a few times. Its specificity is unknown. The repertoire was sequenced with immunoSEQ multiplex PCR; TCRdb's copy has only in-frame clones and lacks some. The sample holds about 130,000 clones, under 95% seen once. The sample is drawn from a study of T cell responses to AZD1222 COVID-19 vaccine. Trimming stripped 4 bases from V and 1 base from J, with 10 bases between. Germline lookup yields CDR1 MGHRA and CDR2 YSYEKL. The CDR3 is 15 residues long. Notes on the study in general: When two AZD1222 doses had been given, Spike-specific TCR breadth and depth rose.

The chain recombines TRBV4-1 with TRBJ2-2; D uncertain. This receptor was obtained from an adult who received the AZD1222 COVID-19 vaccine. The sample consisted of peripheral blood, taken 28 days after the second AZD1222 dose. CDR3 loop: CASSPDRQNTGELFF. DNA for the CDR3: TGCGCCAGCAGCCCAGACCGACAGAACACCGGGGAGCTGTTTTTT.